The subject of this entry is one T cell receptor (beta chain). CDR3 length: 18 residues. V lost 6 bases, J lost 2 bases, and 16 bases stayed unmatched. Germline V gene sequence: CDR1 LGHDT, CDR2 YNNKEL (reference sequence). The source of the sample is a study of blood T cell repertoires in COVID-19. Turning to the study itself: Acute and convalescent COVID-19 specimens originated in the United States, Italy and Spain. The cDNA or gDNA used as material had been derived from T cells, B-cell-depleted T cells, or PBMCs.

Original processing methods: Reference gene primer amplification yielded estimated nucleated cell counts. Using immunoSEQ multiplex PCR, the repertoire was profiled, and TCRdb retains in-frame clones only, with some absent. D and trimming were read from the DNA, whereas the V and J calls and clone size are those reported in that table. In the table there are about 250,000 clones, 88% of which are singletons. The sequenced sample consisted of peripheral blood. The chain uses TRBV3-1 (or the pseudogene TRBV3-2) and TRBJ1-1, with 9 bases aligning to TRBD1. This TCR was recovered from an older man with acute or convalescent COVID-19. CDR3 sequence: CASRQIPGQGAVNTEAFF. CDR3 in DNA: TGTGCCAGCAGGCAAATTCCGGGACAGGGCGCCGTCAACACTGAAGCTTTCTTT.